This T cell receptor (beta chain) was identified during a study of CD8+ T cells in alopecia areata. This CDR3 is 15 amino acids long. V was trimmed by 6 bases and J by 5 bases, leaving 20 bases between them. Germline V lookup: CDR1 SNHLY, CDR2 FYNNEI. Reverse transcribed after extraction, RNA yielded cDNA as the sequencing template. Assay: immunoSEQ multiplex PCR; the TCRdb copy retains only in-frame clones and omits some. The repertoire holds 150,000 or so clones, with over 70% as singletons. Peripheral blood, together with lesional scalp punch biopsies, was collected from alopecia areata patients. The J gene is TRBJ2-7, the V gene TRBV2; perhaps D is TRBD1 or TRBD2 (5 bases each). The source of this sequence is a human donor with alopecia areata. The specimen comprised CD8+ T cells sorted from blood, sampled at week 0. This CDR3 reads CASRAGTAVADEQYF. The CDR3 DNA sequence: TGTGCCAGCAGGGCCGGGACGGCCGTTGCCGACGAGCAGTACTTC. The full variable domain, with the rest looked up from reference TRBV2 and TRBJ2-7, is EPEVTQTPSHQVTQMGQEVILRCVPISNHLYFYWYRQILGQKVEFLVSFYNNEISEKSEIFDDQFSVERPDGSNFTLKIRSTKLEDSAMYFCASRAGTAVADEQYFGPGTRLTVT.